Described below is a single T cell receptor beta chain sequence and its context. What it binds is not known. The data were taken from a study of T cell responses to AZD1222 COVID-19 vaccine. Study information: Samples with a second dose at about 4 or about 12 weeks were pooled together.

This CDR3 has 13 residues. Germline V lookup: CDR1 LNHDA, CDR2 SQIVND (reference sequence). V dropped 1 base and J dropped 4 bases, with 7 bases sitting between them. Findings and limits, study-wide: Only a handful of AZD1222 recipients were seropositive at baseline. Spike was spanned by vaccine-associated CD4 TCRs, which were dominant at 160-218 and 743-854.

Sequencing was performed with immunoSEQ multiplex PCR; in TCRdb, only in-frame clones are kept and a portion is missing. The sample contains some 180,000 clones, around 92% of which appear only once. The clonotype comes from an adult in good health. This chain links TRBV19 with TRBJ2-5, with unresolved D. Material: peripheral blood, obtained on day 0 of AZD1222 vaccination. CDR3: CASSIGERETQYF. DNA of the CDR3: TGTGCCAGTAGTATAGGAGAACGAGAGACCCAGTACTTC.